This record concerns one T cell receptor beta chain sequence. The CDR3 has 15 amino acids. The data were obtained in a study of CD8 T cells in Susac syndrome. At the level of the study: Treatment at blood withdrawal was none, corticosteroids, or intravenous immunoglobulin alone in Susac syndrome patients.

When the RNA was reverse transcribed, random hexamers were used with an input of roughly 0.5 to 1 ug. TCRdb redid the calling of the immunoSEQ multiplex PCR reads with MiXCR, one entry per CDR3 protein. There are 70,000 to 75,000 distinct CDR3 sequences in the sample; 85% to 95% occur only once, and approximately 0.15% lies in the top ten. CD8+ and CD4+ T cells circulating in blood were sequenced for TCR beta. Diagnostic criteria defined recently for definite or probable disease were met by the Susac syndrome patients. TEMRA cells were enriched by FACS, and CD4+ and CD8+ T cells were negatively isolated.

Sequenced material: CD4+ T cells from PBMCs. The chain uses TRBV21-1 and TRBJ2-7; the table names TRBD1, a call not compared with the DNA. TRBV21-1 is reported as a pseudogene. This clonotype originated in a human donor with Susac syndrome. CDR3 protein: CASSALYRAAYEQYF. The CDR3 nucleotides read TGTGCCAGCAGCGCGCTGTACCGGGCCGCATACGAGCAGTACTTC.